Listed below are T cell receptor beta chains from one sample, sequenced in a study of technical replicates of blood from several donors. The repertoire was sequenced with immunoSEQ multiplex PCR; TCRdb's copy has only in-frame clones and lacks some. The sample shows over 55,000 clones, about 96% of them seen only once. Sequencing was carried out using T cells isolated from PBMCs. The receptor source for this set is a human donor in good health. Each CDR3 is given with its conserved first and last residue. D genes are given only for firm matches. Clone sizes are given selectively: once, few, many, or a class where the clone is expanded.

CDR3nt: TGCGCCAGCAGCCAGGGTCGGACAGGGACGGTAGGGACCCAGTACTTC; CDR3aa: CASSQGRTGTVGTQYF; abundance: NA; v_gene: TRBV4-1; d_gene: TRBD1; j_gene: TRBJ2-5
CDR3nt: TGTGCCAGCAGGGGAGCGGGAGCCTCCGAGCAGTACTTC; CDR3aa: CASRGAGASEQYF; abundance: NA; v_gene: TRBV27; d_gene: TRBD2; j_gene: TRBJ2-7
CDR3nt: TGTGCCAGCAGCTCATACCACAGGGCAGGGTATCCCGGGGAGCTGTTTTTT; CDR3aa: CASSSYHRAGYPGELFF; abundance: NA; v_gene: TRBV7-6; d_gene: NA; j_gene: TRBJ2-2
CDR3nt: TGTGCCACCAGCTCTCATTCAGGGGTCCAAGAGACCCAGTACTTC; CDR3aa: CATSSHSGVQETQYF; abundance: NA; v_gene: TRBV15; d_gene: NA; j_gene: TRBJ2-5
CDR3nt: TGTGCCAGCAGTTTAGGTTCTAGCGGACTGGGAGAGACCCAGTACTTC; CDR3aa: CASSLGSSGLGETQYF; abundance: NA; v_gene: TRBV27; d_gene: TRBD2; j_gene: TRBJ2-5
CDR3nt: TGTGCCAGCTCACCACCGACAGTAGAGACCCAGTACTTC; CDR3aa: CASSPPTVETQYF; abundance: NA; v_gene: TRBV18; d_gene: NA; j_gene: TRBJ2-5
CDR3nt: TGTGCCAGCGCAGGGAACTATGGCTACACCTTC; CDR3aa: CASAGNYGYTF; abundance: NA; v_gene: TRBV28; d_gene: NA; j_gene: TRBJ1-2
CDR3nt: TGCGCCAGCAGCTTGAACTTCCGGGGCACTGAAGCTTTCTTT; CDR3aa: CASSLNFRGTEAFF; abundance: once; v_gene: TRBV5-1; d_gene: NA; j_gene: TRBJ1-1
CDR3nt: TGTGCCAGCAGTGGAAAGCTAGAGACCCAGTACTTC; CDR3aa: CASSGKLETQYF; abundance: NA; v_gene: TRBV25-1; d_gene: NA; j_gene: TRBJ2-5
CDR3nt: TGTGCCAGCAGTTTTGCAGCCGGGACAGAGCATCAGCCCCAGCATTTT; CDR3aa: CASSFAAGTEHQPQHF; abundance: NA; v_gene: TRBV7-9; d_gene: TRBD1; j_gene: TRBJ1-5
CDR3nt: TGTGCCAGCAGCTTGGATCCAGTGCAGCGGGAGAAAGAGACCCAGTACTTC; CDR3aa: CASSLDPVQREKETQYF; abundance: NA; v_gene: TRBV5-4; d_gene: TRBD2; j_gene: TRBJ2-5
CDR3nt: TGTGCCAGCAGCTTAGGCCGGGGATCCTACGAGCAGTACTTC; CDR3aa: CASSLGRGSYEQYF; abundance: once; v_gene: TRBV11-1; d_gene: NA; j_gene: TRBJ2-7
CDR3nt: TGTGCCAGTAGTATCCAGGATAGTTCGAGTGAGCAGTTCTTC; CDR3aa: CASSIQDSSSEQFF; abundance: once; v_gene: TRBV19; d_gene: NA; j_gene: TRBJ2-1
CDR3nt: TGCGCCAGCAGTTTCGGGACAGGGGATTGCACAGATACGCAGTATTTT; CDR3aa: CASSFGTGDCTDTQYF; abundance: NA; v_gene: TRBV23-1; d_gene: TRBD1; j_gene: TRBJ2-3
CDR3nt: TGTGCCTGCCAGAGGACAGGAGCTATCACCGGGGAGCTGTTTTTT; CDR3aa: CACQRTGAITGELFF; abundance: NA; v_gene: TRBV2; d_gene: TRBD1; j_gene: TRBJ2-2
CDR3nt: TGCGCCAGCAGCTTGGTACCCCCGGGACAGGGGAGCGGAAACACCATATATTTT; CDR3aa: CASSLVPPGQGSGNTIYF; abundance: NA; v_gene: TRBV5-1; d_gene: TRBD1; j_gene: TRBJ1-3
CDR3nt: TGTGCCTGGAACAGGCGCTCCTACGAGCAGTACTTC; CDR3aa: CAWNRRSYEQYF; abundance: NA; v_gene: TRBV30; d_gene: NA; j_gene: TRBJ2-7
CDR3nt: TGTGCCAGCAGCTCGAAAGACAGGATGAACTATGGCTACACCTTC; CDR3aa: CASSSKDRMNYGYTF; abundance: NA; v_gene: TRBV5-4; d_gene: NA; j_gene: TRBJ1-2
CDR3nt: TGTGCCAGCAGCCCAGCGAACACCGGGGAGCTGTTTTTT; CDR3aa: CASSPANTGELFF; abundance: NA; v_gene: TRBV5-6; d_gene: NA; j_gene: TRBJ2-2
CDR3nt: TGTGCCAGCAGCTTGGGCGGTGACGGGGACTATGGCTACACCTTC; CDR3aa: CASSLGGDGDYGYTF; abundance: NA; v_gene: TRBV5-4; d_gene: NA; j_gene: TRBJ1-2
CDR3nt: TGTGCCAGCATGACTAGCGGGACTGGAAACACCATATATTTT; CDR3aa: CASMTSGTGNTIYF; abundance: NA; v_gene: TRBV28; d_gene: NA; j_gene: TRBJ1-3
CDR3nt: TGTGCCAGCAGTTCCCCGGCCAGGGCAGAGACCCAGTACTTC; CDR3aa: CASSSPARAETQYF; abundance: NA; v_gene: TRBV27; d_gene: NA; j_gene: TRBJ2-5
CDR3nt: TGTGCCAGCAGTTTAAGGACCGACGGGACAGGGATCAATGAGCAGTTCTTC; CDR3aa: CASSLRTDGTGINEQFF; abundance: NA; v_gene: TRBV28; d_gene: TRBD1; j_gene: TRBJ2-1
CDR3nt: TGCGCCAGCAGCCGTACCCCGGGGGGGGTGGGAATCACTGAAGCTTTCTTT; CDR3aa: CASSRTPGGVGITEAFF; abundance: NA; v_gene: TRBV4-1; d_gene: NA; j_gene: TRBJ1-1
CDR3nt: TGTGCCAGCAGCCATGACAGGGGGTCGGCTTTCTTT; CDR3aa: CASSHDRGSAFF; abundance: few; v_gene: TRBV11-2; d_gene: TRBD1; j_gene: TRBJ1-1
CDR3nt: TGTGCCAGCAGCCTGAAGCGGGAGCCCTCAGATACGCAGTATTTT; CDR3aa: CASSLKREPSDTQYF; abundance: NA; v_gene: TRBV16; d_gene: TRBD2; j_gene: TRBJ2-3
CDR3nt: TGTGCCAGCAGCTTAGATTCGGGGACTATGGGTGGCTACACCTTC; CDR3aa: CASSLDSGTMGGYTF; abundance: NA; v_gene: TRBV7-8; d_gene: NA; j_gene: TRBJ1-2
CDR3nt: TGTGCCAGCAGCTTAGCAGGGGTAGGACAGCCCCAGCATTTT; CDR3aa: CASSLAGVGQPQHF; abundance: NA; v_gene: TRBV5-8; d_gene: NA; j_gene: TRBJ1-5
CDR3nt: TGTGCCAGCAGTGAAGCCTCGACACGGGGGTACTATGGCTACACCTTC; CDR3aa: CASSEASTRGYYGYTF; abundance: NA; v_gene: TRBV6-1; d_gene: NA; j_gene: TRBJ1-2
CDR3nt: TGTGCCAGCAGCGTACAGGGGATGAACACTGAAGCTTTCTTT; CDR3aa: CASSVQGMNTEAFF; abundance: NA; v_gene: TRBV9; d_gene: NA; j_gene: TRBJ1-1
CDR3nt: TGTGCCAGTAGTTTCGGGAACACTGAAGCTTTCTTT; CDR3aa: CASSFGNTEAFF; abundance: NA; v_gene: TRBV19; d_gene: NA; j_gene: TRBJ1-1
CDR3nt: TGTGCCAGCAGCGTAGGAGGGGGAAACTATGGCTACACCTTC; CDR3aa: CASSVGGGNYGYTF; abundance: NA; v_gene: TRBV9; d_gene: NA; j_gene: TRBJ1-2
CDR3nt: TGCGCCAGCAGCCAAGTAATACAGGCGACCTACGAGCAGTACTTC; CDR3aa: CASSQVIQATYEQYF; abundance: NA; v_gene: TRBV4-1; d_gene: NA; j_gene: TRBJ2-7
CDR3nt: TGCAGCGTCTACCTAGCGGGAGAGGATTACGAGCAGTACTTC; CDR3aa: CSVYLAGEDYEQYF; abundance: NA; v_gene: TRBV29-1; d_gene: TRBD2; j_gene: TRBJ2-7
CDR3nt: TGTGCCTGTGACCGGGGGTTGGGTGGCTACACCTTC; CDR3aa: CACDRGLGGYTF; abundance: NA; v_gene: TRBV30; d_gene: NA; j_gene: TRBJ1-2
CDR3nt: TGTGCCAGTAGCAGAGTACTAGCGGGAGGGCCATACGAGCAGTACTTC; CDR3aa: CASSRVLAGGPYEQYF; abundance: NA; v_gene: TRBV19; d_gene: TRBD2; j_gene: TRBJ2-7
CDR3nt: TGTGCCTGGAAGTATCGTCTCTTCGACAGGGGAAAAAGTGGTCCGGGCGAGCAGTACTTC; CDR3aa: CAWKYRLFDRGKSGPGEQYF; abundance: once; v_gene: TRBV30; d_gene: TRBD1; j_gene: TRBJ2-7
CDR3nt: TGTGCCAGTATGGCTAGCGCCTCCTACAATGAGCAGTTCTTC; CDR3aa: CASMASASYNEQFF; abundance: NA; v_gene: TRBV19; d_gene: NA; j_gene: TRBJ2-1
CDR3nt: TGCGCCAGCAGCCCCCTTGAGGCGTACGAGCAGTACTTC; CDR3aa: CASSPLEAYEQYF; abundance: NA; v_gene: TRBV4-1; d_gene: NA; j_gene: TRBJ2-7
CDR3nt: TGTGCCTGGAGTGTATCAGGGGCACATGGCTACACCTTC; CDR3aa: CAWSVSGAHGYTF; abundance: NA; v_gene: TRBV30; d_gene: NA; j_gene: TRBJ1-2
CDR3nt: TGTGCCAGCAGCCGGGACACCTCCTGGTACAATGAGCAGTTCTTC; CDR3aa: CASSRDTSWYNEQFF; abundance: NA; v_gene: TRBV27; d_gene: NA; j_gene: TRBJ2-1
CDR3nt: TGTGCCAGCAGTTTAGGCGGGAGGGCCACCGGGGAGCTGTTTTTT; CDR3aa: CASSLGGRATGELFF; abundance: NA; v_gene: TRBV28; d_gene: TRBD2; j_gene: TRBJ2-2
CDR3nt: TGTGCCAGCAGCCAAGTTGCAGGTCACGAGCAGTACTTC; CDR3aa: CASSQVAGHEQYF; abundance: NA; v_gene: TRBV14; d_gene: NA; j_gene: TRBJ2-7
CDR3nt: TGTGCCAGCAGGGTACAGGGGGCGTTGGACATTCAGTACTTC; CDR3aa: CASRVQGALDIQYF; abundance: once; v_gene: TRBV6-1; d_gene: TRBD1; j_gene: TRBJ2-4
CDR3nt: TGTGCCAGCAGTTTATCGGGGACAGGGGCGGGCACAGATACGCAGTATTTT; CDR3aa: CASSLSGTGAGTDTQYF; abundance: NA; v_gene: TRBV27; d_gene: TRBD1; j_gene: TRBJ2-3
CDR3nt: TGTGCCAGCAGCTTGGAGCAGGCTGAGCAGTTCTTC; CDR3aa: CASSLEQAEQFF; abundance: NA; v_gene: TRBV5-6; d_gene: NA; j_gene: TRBJ2-1
CDR3nt: TGTGCCAGCTCACTTACAAAAGGAGACATTCAGTACTTC; CDR3aa: CASSLTKGDIQYF; abundance: NA; v_gene: TRBV18; d_gene: NA; j_gene: TRBJ2-4
CDR3nt: TGTGCCATCAGTGAGTCGGGACAGAACAATCAGCCCCAGCATTTT; CDR3aa: CAISESGQNNQPQHF; abundance: NA; v_gene: TRBV10-3; d_gene: TRBD1; j_gene: TRBJ1-5
CDR3nt: TGTGCCAGCAGCCCACGAAGATCAGGGGAATATGGCTACACCTTC; CDR3aa: CASSPRRSGEYGYTF; abundance: NA; v_gene: TRBV7-9; d_gene: NA; j_gene: TRBJ1-2
CDR3nt: TGTGCCAGCAGCCATCCGGGACTAGCGGGAGCCTACGAGCAGTACTTC; CDR3aa: CASSHPGLAGAYEQYF; abundance: once; v_gene: TRBV4-2; d_gene: TRBD2; j_gene: TRBJ2-7
CDR3nt: TGCGCCAGCAGCTCACCGGGACTAGCGACACACTACGAGCAGTACTTC; CDR3aa: CASSSPGLATHYEQYF; abundance: NA; v_gene: TRBV5-1; d_gene: TRBD2; j_gene: TRBJ2-7
CDR3nt: TGCGCCAGCAGCTCCCACCCCGAGGTGGGCTACGAGCAGTACTTC; CDR3aa: CASSSHPEVGYEQYF; abundance: once; v_gene: TRBV5-1; d_gene: NA; j_gene: TRBJ2-7